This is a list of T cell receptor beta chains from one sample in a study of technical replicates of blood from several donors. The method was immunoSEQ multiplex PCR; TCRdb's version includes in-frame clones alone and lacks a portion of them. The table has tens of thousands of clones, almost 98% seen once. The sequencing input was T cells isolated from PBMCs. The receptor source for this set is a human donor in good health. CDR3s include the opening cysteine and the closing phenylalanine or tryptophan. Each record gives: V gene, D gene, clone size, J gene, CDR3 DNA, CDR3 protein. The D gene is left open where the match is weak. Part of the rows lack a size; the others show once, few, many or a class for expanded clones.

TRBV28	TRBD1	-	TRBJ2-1	TGTGCCAGCAGTCGTCTTATAGCAGGGGGCTTCAATGAGCAGTTCTTC	CASSRLIAGGFNEQFF
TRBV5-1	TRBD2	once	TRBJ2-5	TGCGCCAGCAGCTTGGTTGGGACTACCCAAGAGACCCAGTACTTC	CASSLVGTTQETQYF
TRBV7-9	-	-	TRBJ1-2	TGTGCCAGCAGCCTGGGACAAAACTATGGCTACACCTTC	CASSLGQNYGYTF
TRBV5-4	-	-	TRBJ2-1	TGTGCCAGCAGCCCGGCCGGGTCGACAGATGAGCAGTTCTTC	CASSPAGSTDEQFF
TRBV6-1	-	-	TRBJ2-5	TGTGCCAGCAGTGAAACGCGGGGGGCAGGGGGGACCCAGTACTTC	CASSETRGAGGTQYF
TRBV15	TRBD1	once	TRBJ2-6	TGTGCCACCAGCAGGGCATCGGGACAGGGAACCTCTGGGGCCAACGTCCTGACTTTC	CATSRASGQGTSGANVLTF
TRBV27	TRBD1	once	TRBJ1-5	TGTGCCAGCAGCACAGGAACAGGGGGCCACCAGCCCCAGCATTTT	CASSTGTGGHQPQHF
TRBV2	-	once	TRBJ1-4	TGTGCCAGCAGTTCGTTTGCAACTAATGAAAAACTGTTTTTT	CASSSFATNEKLFF
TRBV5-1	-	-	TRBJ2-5	TGCGCCAGCAGCTTGGGGCGGATCCAAGAGACCCAGTACTTC	CASSLGRIQETQYF
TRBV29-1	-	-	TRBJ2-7	TGCAGCGTCGATGGGCAGGGTGATGCCTACGAGCAGTACTTC	CSVDGQGDAYEQYF
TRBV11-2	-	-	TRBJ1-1	TGTGCCAGCAGCGCGAGGCTACGGGGAGATTATCCTGAAGCTTTCTTT	CASSARLRGDYPEAFF
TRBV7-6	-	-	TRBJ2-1	TGTGCCAGCAGTTCCCTGACTAGTAATGAGCAGTTCTTC	CASSSLTSNEQFF
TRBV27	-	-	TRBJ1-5	TGTGCCAGCCAAGGGGGTGGGGGCAATCAGCCCCAGCATTTT	CASQGGGGNQPQHF
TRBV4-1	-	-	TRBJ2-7	TGCGCCAGCAGCCAAGCCTGGGCTGAATACACCTACGAGCAGTACTTC	CASSQAWAEYTYEQYF
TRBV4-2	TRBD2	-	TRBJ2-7	TGTGCCAGCAGCCCCTTAGCGGGGGAGACCTACGAGCAGTACTTC	CASSPLAGETYEQYF
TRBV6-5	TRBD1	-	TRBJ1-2	TGTGCCAGCAGCCCGAGGGACAGCTATGGCTACACCTTC	CASSPRDSYGYTF
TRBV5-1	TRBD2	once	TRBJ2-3	TGCGCCAGCAGCTTAGGACTAGCGGGAGGCACAGATACGCAGTATTTT	CASSLGLAGGTDTQYF
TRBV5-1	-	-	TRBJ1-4	TGCGCCAGCAGCCTCCACGGGGATGAAAAACTGTTTTTT	CASSLHGDEKLFF
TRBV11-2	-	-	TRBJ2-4	TGTGCCAGCAGCTCACTGGGGCCCAACCCCGGAGCCAAAAACATTCAGTACTTC	CASSSLGPNPGAKNIQYF
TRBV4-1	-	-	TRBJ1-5	TGCGCCAGCAGCCAAGAGCCGGGTAGGAGCAATCAGCCCCAGCATTTT	CASSQEPGRSNQPQHF
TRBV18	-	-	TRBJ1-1	TGTGCCAGCTCACCTTCGAGAAGCGGGACTGAAGCTTTCTTT	CASSPSRSGTEAFF
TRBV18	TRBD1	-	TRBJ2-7	TGTGCCAGCTCACCCCGGGACAGAACGACCTACGAGCAGTACTTC	CASSPRDRTTYEQYF
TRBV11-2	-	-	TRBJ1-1	TGTGCCAGCACCTCTCGGTCGTACACTGAAGCTTTCTTT	CASTSRSYTEAFF
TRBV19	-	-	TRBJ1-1	TGTGCCAGTAGTATAGGCGGGCCGTTTTGGAACACTGAAGCTTTCTTT	CASSIGGPFWNTEAFF
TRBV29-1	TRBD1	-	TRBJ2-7	TGCAGCGTTGAAGCCTTCCCGGGACAGGGTACTTCCTCCTACGAGCAGTACTTC	CSVEAFPGQGTSSYEQYF
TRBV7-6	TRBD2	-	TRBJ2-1	TGTGCCAGCAGCTCAGACCCCATACTAGCGTACAACAATGAGCAGTTCTTC	CASSSDPILAYNNEQFF
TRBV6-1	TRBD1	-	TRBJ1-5	TGTGCCAGCAGGCTACAGGGGGGAAATCAGCCCCAGCATTTT	CASRLQGGNQPQHF
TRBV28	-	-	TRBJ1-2	TGTGCCAGCAGTTTACTGGGCCAGACCTCAGGCCATGGCTACACCTTC	CASSLLGQTSGHGYTF
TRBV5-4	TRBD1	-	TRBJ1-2	TGTGCCAGCAGCTTGGGGGACAGGGAAAACTATGGCTACACCTTC	CASSLGDRENYGYTF